The text below deals with one T cell receptor beta chain. This sample is part of a study of tumor T cells in aggressive B-cell lymphoma. V shed 6 bases, J shed 5 bases, and the junction held 8 bases outside the gene matches. This CDR3 spans 15 amino acids. The germline CDR1 and CDR2 sequences are MGHRA and YSYEKL. Sequenced by immunoSEQ multiplex PCR; TCRdb stores in-frame clones only, minus some. This sample has 3,500 to 4,500 clones, with around 92% found just once. This sequence originates from an adult with diffuse large B cell lymphoma. The chain has TRBV4-1 and TRBJ2-2; 8 bases fit TRBD2. Sample: tumor tissue. DNA of the CDR3: TGCGCCAGCAGTCGAAGCGGGAGCAGGACCGGGGAGCTGTTTTTT. This codes for CASSRSGSRTGELFF.